This entry lists 3 T cell receptor beta chains sequenced from one sample in a study of Ad26.COV2.S vaccination and SARS-CoV-2 variants. Sequencing was performed with immunoSEQ multiplex PCR; in TCRdb, only in-frame clones are kept and a portion is missing. Here the sample spans roughly 100,000 clones, less than 85% being singletons. The sequencing here drew on peripheral blood, taken after recovery from COVID-19. The source is a human donor who had recovered from COVID-19.

This clone was counted a single time. The chain carries TRBV5-1 and TRBJ2-3; D remains unclear. This CDR3 has 18 residues. V was shortened by 6 bases and J by 3 bases, with 26 bases between the two germline ends. Germline V gives CDR1 SGHRS, CDR2 YFSETQ. Here the CDR3 DNA reads TGCGCCAGCAATTTAAGGTTCCTCCAAAACCCAGTGACAGATACGCAGTATTTT. The encoded protein is CASNLRFLQNPVTDTQYF.

This clone was seen a single time. The chain joins TRBV29-1 to TRBJ1-1, with unresolved D. The CDR3 consists of 13 residues. V was pared by 7 bases and J by 1 base, with 13 bases between. The germline V gene has CDR1 SQVTM and CDR2 ANQGSEA. The CDR3 DNA reads as TGCAGCGCTCTAACTGCAGGGAACACTGAAGCTTTCTTT. Protein: CSALTAGNTEAFF.

This sequence joins TRBV10-2 and TRBJ2-7, with D possibly being TRBD1 or TRBD2 (6 bases each). CDR3 size: 15 residues. V gave up 7 bases and J gave up 0 bases, with 16 bases separating them. The V gene's germline CDR1 is WSHSY and CDR2 SAAADI. As DNA, the CDR3 is TGCGCCAGCACTTCCTTAGAGGGGGGCTCCTACGAGCAGTACTTC. Protein sequence: CASTSLEGGSYEQYF.